Each of the 13 T cell receptor beta chains below was sequenced from the same sample in a study of breast tumors, draining lymph nodes, adjacent tissues. The lymph nodes were axillary draining lymph nodes from breast cancer patients. TCRdb used MiXCR to reprocess the multiplex PCR reads, holding one entry per CDR3 protein. The sample has 200,000 to 300,000 distinct CDR3 sequences; over 30% are singletons. Sequencing was performed on axillary lymph node tissue. The origin of the receptors is a female donor with breast cancer. Some clones in this sample may be carry-over from other donors' samples.

This clonotype appeared many times. The chain carries TRBV20-1 and TRBJ2-5, with TRBD1 identical over 7 bases. The CDR3 length is 12 residues. V was clipped by 4 bases and J by 5 bases; unmatched bases: 4. Germline assignment: CDR1 DFQATT and CDR2 SNEGSKA (reference sequence). This CDR3 reads CSANRGSETQYF. DNA of the CDR3: TGCAGTGCTAACAGGGGCTCTGAGACCCAGTACTTC.

With respect to this clonotype: This may arise from a read error, as a much more abundant clone is one base away. The chain links TRBV5-1 to TRBJ2-5, with 9 positions matching TRBD2. The germline CDR1 and CDR2 sequences are SGHRS and YFSETQ. The CDR3 is made up of 16 amino acids. Here the CDR3 reads CASSLAGGRVQETQCF. The CDR3 region has the DNA TGCGCCAGCAGCTTGGCGGGCGGGAGGGTCCAAGAGACCCAGTGCTTC.

This clonotype has a count of ten or more. The rearrangement joins TRBV9 to TRBJ2-1; 7 nucleotides match TRBD1. The V segment lost 7 bases and the J segment 8 bases; nucleotides outside the gene matches: 9. This CDR3 contains 13 residues. CDR1 and CDR2 from the germline V gene are SGDLS and YYNGEE. In DNA form, the CDR3 reads TGTGCCAGCGGTACGGACAGGTTCGATGAGCAGTTCTTC. As protein: CASGTDRFDEQFF.

V is TRBV19 and J is TRBJ1-5; TRBD1 is a possible D gene (6 bases). V was cut by 3 bases and J by 5 bases, with 8 bases left in between. The CDR3 totals 13 residues. Germline values: CDR1 LNHDA, CDR2 SQIVND (reference sequence). The CDR3 region has the DNA TGTGCCAGTAGTATCTCAGGGGATCAGCCCCAGCATTTT. Translation gives CASSISGDQPQHF.

The sample holds many counts of this clonotype. V usage is TRBV14 and J usage is TRBJ2-5; a possible D gene is TRBD1 (5 bases). CDR1 and CDR2 from the germline V gene are SGHDN and FVKESK. The CDR3 has 16 residues. V lost 5 bases and J lost 5, with 21 bases in between. The CDR3 bases are TGTGCCAGCAGCGCCAAGGGGTCCAGGGTTGGGGAGACCCAGTACTTC. It yields the protein CASSAKGSRVGETQYF. The whole variable domain, remainder taken from reference TRBV14 and TRBJ2-5, is EAGVTQFPSHSVIEKGQTVTLRCDPISGHDNLYWYRRVMGKEIKFLLHFVKESKQDESGMPNNRFLAERTGGTYSTLKVQPAELEDSGVYFCASSAKGSRVGETQYFGPGTRLLVL.

This clonotype was counted many times. This chain links TRBV12-5 with TRBJ2-3, with D uncertain. This CDR3 is 13 amino acids long. V was trimmed by 8 bases and J by 2 bases, leaving 11 bases between them. Germline loops: CDR1 LGHNT, CDR2 FRNRAP. Written as DNA, the CDR3 is TGTGCTAGTTTACCGCGGAACACAGATACGCAGTATTTT. Protein: CASLPRNTDTQYF.

The genes are TRBV7-8 and TRBJ1-5; D is uncertain. There are 11 residues in the CDR3. V was cut by 0 bases and J by 13 bases, with 7 bases left in between. Germline V gives CDR1 SGHVS, CDR2 FQNEAQ. The CDR3 coding sequence is TGTGCCAGCAGCTTAGCGCTGGCTCAGCATTTT. Translated, it gives CASSLALAQHF.

This clonotype was seen ten or more times. This chain links TRBV7-2 with TRBJ2-7; 12 positions match TRBD2. The CDR3 covers 19 residues. V was clipped by 2 bases and J by 2 bases; unmatched bases: 13. The germline gives CDR1 SGHTA, CDR2 FQGNSA. The CDR3 region has the DNA TGTGCCAGCAGCTTAAGGTTAACTAGCGGGAGGATCTTGGCCTACGAGCAGTACTTC. Translating it yields CASSLRLTSGRILAYEQYF.

This clonotype has just one count. The V call is TRBV9, the J call TRBJ1-4; D is unresolved. V lost 4 bases and J lost 5, with 12 bases in between. Germline CDR1 is SGDLS and CDR2 is YYNGEE. This CDR3 spans 14 amino acids. The CDR3 nucleotides are TGTGCCAGCAGCCCCGACTGGGAGAATGAAAAACTGTTTTTT. Protein product: CASSPDWENEKLFF.

This chain uses TRBV28 with TRBJ2-2; no clear D. With 6 bases removed from V and 8 bases from J, the gap between germline ends came to 13 bases. The V gene's germline CDR1 is MDHEN and CDR2 SYDVKM. The CDR3 totals 13 residues. DNA for the CDR3: TGTGCCAGCAGCCCGCCAGCTTTGGGGGAGCTGTTTTTT. Protein product: CASSPPALGELFF. Together with reference TRBV28 and TRBJ2-2, the CDR3 gives the full variable domain: DVKVTQSSRYLVKRTGEKVFLECVQDMDHENMFWYRQDPGLGLRLIYFSYDVKMKEKGDIPEGYSVSREKKERFSLILESASTNQTSMYLCASSPPALGELFFGEGSRLTVL.

The V call is TRBV28, the J call TRBJ2-7; D is possibly TRBD1 (6 bases). The CDR3 runs to 14 residues. Germline loops: CDR1 MDHEN, CDR2 SYDVKM. The V end lost 7 bases, the J end lost 2 bases, and 15 bases lay between the germline ends. The CDR3 DNA is TGTGCCAGCAAGACCTACAGGGAAACCTACGAGCAGTACTTC. Its protein is CASKTYRETYEQYF.

Remarks on this clonotype: The junction and the germline gene differ at one end; a read error may be behind it. The rearrangement joins TRBV7-2 to TRBJ1-1, with D unresolved. From germline, CDR1 is SGHTA and CDR2 FQGNSA. The CDR3 sequence is 14 residues long. The CDR3 DNA follows: TGTGCCTGCAGCCCTAGTAATATGAACACTGAAGCTTTCTTT. This sequence encodes CACSPSNMNTEAFF.

This clonotype was recorded many times. This rearrangement joins TRBV4-2 to TRBJ2-5, with a weak D call TRBD1 (5 bases). This CDR3 has 14 amino acids. Germline assignment: CDR1 LGHNA and CDR2 YNFKEQ. Between the trimmed V and J ends, which lost 1 base and 5 bases, there was a span of 11 bases. The CDR3 reads CASSQGENRETQYF. The CDR3 DNA reads as TGTGCCAGCAGCCAAGGAGAAAACAGGGAGACCCAGTACTTC.